This T cell receptor beta chain was recovered during a study of T cells in localized non-small cell lung cancer. Study-level points and caveats: It was uninvolved adjacent lung that showed the highest T cell clonality, exceeding tumor. Appearance in adjacent lung was seen for a median around 55 of the top 100 tumor clones. Heterogeneity stays possible, as sequencing covered only one tumor region.

Libraries were prepared by immunoSEQ multiplex PCR; TCRdb keeps only in-frame clonotypes and omits some of them. The sample contains just under 2,000 clones, around a fifth of which appear only once. In regard to this clone: Antigen: not known.

This CDR3 spans 15 amino acids. Germline values: CDR1 SGHNT, CDR2 YENEEA. V gave up 4 bases and J gave up 0 bases, with 7 bases separating them. The TCR comes from a woman aged 40 to 75 with stage I lung adenocarcinoma. The rearrangement joins TRBV11-3 to TRBJ2-6, with unresolved D. The sequenced sample was lung tumor tissue, obtained before any cancer treatment. The CDR3 bases are TGTGCCAGCAGCTGGCAGAGCTCTGGGGCCAACGTCCTGACTTTC. Translation: CASSWQSSGANVLTF.